This T cell receptor beta chain was found in a study of Graves' ophthalmopathy and Graves' hyperthyroidism listed by TCRdb under 2018. For the wider study: Peripheral blood was collected at initial diagnosis, prior to any treatment. In more than five hyperthyroidism patients, the T-cell repertoires found in thyroid tissue were compared with those found in blood. An independent validation cohort was composed of roughly 19 hyperthyroidism patients and around 16 patients who later progressed from hyperthyroidism to ophthalmopathy. To explore V-J signatures that distinguish ophthalmopathy from hyperthyroidism, a discovery set of more than 90 patients was enrolled, made up of 40 to 45 with ophthalmopathy and some 56 with stable hyperthyroidism. After sampling, hyperthyroidism patients received methimazole starting at 30 mg daily, and ophthalmopathy patients received high-dose intravenous methylprednisolone. TCR beta repertoire signatures were used to distinguish Graves' ophthalmopathy from Graves' hyperthyroidism and to predict progression to ophthalmopathy. In total, 135 blood samples were TCR-sequenced: fewer than 50 ophthalmopathy, approximately 75 hyperthyroidism and approximately 17 hyperthyroidism-to-ophthalmopathy patients.

Hyperthyroidism was considered stable if no progression to ophthalmopathy occurred within 18 months of follow-up. The hyperthyroidism patients were 18 to 65 years old and newly diagnosed, with a disease duration of less than 2 months. Patients with other autoimmune diseases, uncontrolled infections, pregnancy or lactation were excluded from the study. Clinical symptoms, serum thyroxine, TRAb, thyroid ultrasound and orbital computed tomography were used for diagnosis. Ficoll-Paque density gradient centrifugation was used to isolate PBMCs from approximately 10 ml of fresh peripheral blood. Total RNA was extracted using Trizol reagent, and RNA quality was checked on an Agilent 2100 Bioanalyzer. For repertoire sequencing, TCR beta CDR3 regions were amplified from RNA transcripts. A first-round RT-PCR used HTBI primers with the Qiagen OneStep RT-PCR kit, followed by a second-round multiplex PCR, size selection and purification. Sequencing of the libraries was carried out on an Illumina HiSeq2000 in paired-end mode with 100 bp reads. Per the authors' processing: SOAPnuke was used to process the reads, removing any read that contained adapters or uncalled bases, had a mean Phred below 15, or lacked an exact match to the constant primer or identifier. COPE v1.2.5 was used to merge high-quality paired reads. Each unique nucleotide sequence was defined as a clonotype, and clonotypes were aligned to IMGT TRB V, D and J references with MiTCR v1.1. Only V-J combinations with frequency above 0.0001 were analysed, covering 99% to 99.2% of repertoires. For each V-J combination, a TCR clonal expansion and chaos score was defined as the ratio of F50 clonal expansion to chaos observed in the TCRdist matrix. Welch's t-statistics and random forest were used to reduce the features to 10 to 15 V-J combinations, which were then used as input to a naive Bayes classifier. The similarity between thyroid and blood repertoires was quantified using the Morisita-Horn index. TCRdb took the public reads, trimmed them with fastp at Q25, ran MiXCR for clone calling and kept in-frame beta chains. Every entry covers one CDR3 protein and lists the most common genes and DNA from its rows. For this entry, the V and J calls and clone size follow TCRdb and not the study's own pipeline. The sample table shows 400,000 or so distinct CDR3 sequences, and approximately 18% are seen once. The top ten constitute about 2.4% of the sample.

There are 13 amino acids in the CDR3, from cysteine to phenylalanine inclusive. Only the CDR3 region is kept as DNA, spanning 39 bases read in frame from base 1. V gives up 3 bases and J gives up 3 bases, and the segment between their germline ends measures 8 bases. In its sample, this clonotype was seen many times. Its antigen remains undetermined. One base away there is no much larger clone; base qualities are not given. Study-wide findings and limitations: In cross-validation, the 13-signature model distinguished ophthalmopathy from stable hyperthyroidism with about 87% sensitivity and around 82% specificity, and in the test set the corresponding values were 80% and 75%. Sample size was not predetermined statistically, and investigators were not blinded to group allocation. In validation, the model predicted ophthalmopathy progression with about 71% sensitivity and around 72% specificity; some 13 predicted patients were CT-confirmed with GO in a median of approximately six months. Most of the expanded thyroid clonotypes with a frequency above 0.001 were also detected in blood, and it was suggested that the thyroid immune response may be reflected by blood repertoires.

This clonotype originated in an adult woman with stable Graves' hyperthyroidism. The sequencing input was peripheral blood. The chain was built from TRBV12-3 or TRBV12-4 and TRBJ1-2; no D gene call is confident. DNA sequence: TGTGCCAGCAGTTTCTCGTCCTACTATGGCTACACCTTC. Translated, this is CASSFSSYYGYTF.